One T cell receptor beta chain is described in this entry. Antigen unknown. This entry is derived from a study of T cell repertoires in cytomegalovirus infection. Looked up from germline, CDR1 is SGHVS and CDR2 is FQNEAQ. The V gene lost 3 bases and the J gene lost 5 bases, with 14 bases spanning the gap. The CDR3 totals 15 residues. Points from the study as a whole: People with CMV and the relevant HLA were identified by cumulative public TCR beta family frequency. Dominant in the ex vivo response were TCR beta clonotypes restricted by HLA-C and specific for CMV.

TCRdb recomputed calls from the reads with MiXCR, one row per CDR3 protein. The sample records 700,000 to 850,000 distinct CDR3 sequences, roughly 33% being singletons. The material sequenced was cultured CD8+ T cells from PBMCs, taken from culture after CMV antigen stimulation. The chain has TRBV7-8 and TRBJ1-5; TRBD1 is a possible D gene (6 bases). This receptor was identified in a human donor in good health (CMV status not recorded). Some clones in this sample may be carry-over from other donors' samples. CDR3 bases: TGTGCCAGCAGCTTTGGGAGACAGGTTGATCAGCCCCAGCATTTT. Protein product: CASSFGRQVDQPQHF.